This TCR beta chain was identified during a study of shared clonotypes between healthy human individuals (dated by TCRdb to between 2020 and 2021). Looking at the study overall: The cohort included a few men and a couple of women between 18 and 49 years of age. Blood TCR repertoires of four to six healthy adults were deeply sequenced to estimate repertoire size and the extent of clonotype sharing between individuals. For each donor, three plates each were used for CD4 naive and CD4 memory, two plates were used for CD8 naive, and one plate was used for CD8 memory. To increase sequencing depth and limit assay-specific biases, TCR repertoire library preparation and sequencing were carried out by different laboratories using diverse techniques. Between about 0.85 and 10 billion PBMCs per donor were obtained by leukapheresis.

The germline V gene provides CDR1 LGHNA and CDR2 YNFKEQ. The CDR3 runs 16 amino acids, cysteine and phenylalanine included. Only CDR3 DNA remains: 48 bases, in frame from the first base. V is cut by 0 bases and J by 4 bases, and the space between the germline ends is 12 bases. The donors were healthy, HIV-negative adults who had no recently reported acute infections or vaccinations. Every donor was a Caucasian adult residing in Nashville, Tennessee, USA. CD4+ T cells were enriched by magnetic negative selection; naive cells were then positively selected on CD45RA, and the negative fraction formed the memory subset. Blood was obtained by leukapheresis, after which PBMCs were separated by Ficoll-Histopaque density gradient centrifugation and cryopreserved in liquid nitrogen vapor phase. Analytical flow cytometry was used to check the purity and quantity of every magnetically sorted T cell population. From each sorted fraction, genomic DNA was isolated and quantified by UV absorbance on a Nanodrop 2000c.

In regard to this clone: Its antigen remains unidentified. Per-base qualities were not stored, and no clone one base away is much larger.

Using the deep immunoSEQ assay, TCR CDR3 regions were amplified from genomic DNA by multiplex PCR. Extracted genomic DNA from each cell subset was distributed evenly across all wells of several immunoSEQ 96-well plates, and each plate was treated as a replicate. For sorted subsets, each replicate PCR was loaded with around 200 ng genomic DNA, equivalent to 30,000 to 35,000 T cell genomes. The purified libraries were quantified using a Qubit 3.0 fluorometer, sized with a Bioanalyzer 2100, and then quantified again using the KAPA Library Quantification kit. Every immunoSEQ 96-well plate was sequenced on a separate single-read 150-cycle Illumina NextSeq 550 flow cell. The source study handled its data this way. Because only junctional sequences without quality scores were contained in the immunoSEQ output, filtering matching that applied to full-length reads could not be performed. Sequences were annotated with PyIR, a Python wrapper for IgBLAST v1.9, and V/J genes and CDR3 were assigned using IMGT germline references. Any read was removed if the V/J assignment was weak (E-value above 1e-6), the CDR3 was missing, or the read contained stop codons, out-of-frame junctions, or ambiguous translated residues. V3J clonotypes were defined as sequences sharing an identical inferred V gene, J gene, and CDR3 amino acid sequence. To compute the percentage overlap between repertoires, the number of shared unique clonotypes was divided by the size of the smaller repertoire. Three approaches were used to assess repertoire richness: RTK rarefaction, the Chao1 estimator, and Recon v2.1 estimates of unobserved clonotypes. OLGA was used to compute generation probabilities for all TCRbeta clonotypes that the gDNA method yielded from a few donors. Drawn from immuneACCESS, this table holds only the in-frame rearrangements with V and J called that TCRdb kept. Clones are partly lost; checked studies trace under half to an unresolved V gene and leave the rest unexplained. V, J and clone size reflect that table, while D and trimming were determined from the DNA. The sample table shows millions of clones, and roughly 96% are seen once. The ten most abundant clones make up 0.13% of the sample.

Overall study outcomes, separate from this receptor: Larger estimated clonotype richness was generally found for naive subsets than for memory subsets. Pairwise subsampling led to the expectation that sequencing depth would affect the degree of clonotype sharing among donors. Only blood was sampled, and tissue TCR repertoires likely differ from those in blood. The small number of donors limited the genetic and exposure-history diversity represented. Even with the large sequencing depth, rarefaction of the sorted-subset datasets indicated that sequencing was incomplete. About 5% of naive CD4, roughly 3.6% of naive CD8, approximately 2.2% of memory CD4, and 0.35% to 0.4% of memory CD8 clonotypes were shared across several donors. Compared with non-shared clonotypes, the clonotypes found in all four sorted-subset donors had higher generation probabilities.

Material: naive CD4+ T cells sorted from blood. Taken with the paper, the label for cell subset or site translates to: CD45RA+ positively selected. This TCR was recovered from a young man in good health. This receptor chain uses TRBV4-2 and TRBJ1-4; the D segment could be TRBD1, given 5 matching bases. The nucleotides are TGTGCCAGCAGCCAAGAGGTCGGGGGGGGTAATGAAAAACTGTTTTTT. The translation is CASSQEVGGGNEKLFF.